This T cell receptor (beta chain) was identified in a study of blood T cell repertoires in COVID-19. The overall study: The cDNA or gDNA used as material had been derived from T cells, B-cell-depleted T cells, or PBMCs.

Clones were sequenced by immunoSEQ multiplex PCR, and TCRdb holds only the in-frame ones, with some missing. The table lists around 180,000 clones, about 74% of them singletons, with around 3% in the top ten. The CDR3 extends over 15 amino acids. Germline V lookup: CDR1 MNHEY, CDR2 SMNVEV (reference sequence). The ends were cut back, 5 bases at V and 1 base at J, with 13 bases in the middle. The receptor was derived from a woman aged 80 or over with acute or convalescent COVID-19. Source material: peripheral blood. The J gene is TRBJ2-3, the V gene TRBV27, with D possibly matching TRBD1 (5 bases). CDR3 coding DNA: TGTGCCAGCAGTCCCTGGACACGGGGCACAGATACGCAGTATTTT. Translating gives CASSPWTRGTDTQYF.